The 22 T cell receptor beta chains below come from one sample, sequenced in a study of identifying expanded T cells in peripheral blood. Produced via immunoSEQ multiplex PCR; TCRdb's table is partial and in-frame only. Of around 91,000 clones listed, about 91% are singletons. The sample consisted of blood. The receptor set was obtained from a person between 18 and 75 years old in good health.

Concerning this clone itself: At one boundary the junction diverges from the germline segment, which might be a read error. CDR3 region: CASSLGPSGDQEAQYF. As DNA, the CDR3 is TGCGCCAGCAGCTTGGGGCCTTCTGGGGACCAAGAGGCCCAGTACTTC. The chain combines TRBV5-1 with TRBJ2-5; tentatively, D is TRBD1 or TRBD2 (5 bases each). In germline, CDR1 is SGHRS, CDR2 YFSETQ. This CDR3 is built from 16 residues.

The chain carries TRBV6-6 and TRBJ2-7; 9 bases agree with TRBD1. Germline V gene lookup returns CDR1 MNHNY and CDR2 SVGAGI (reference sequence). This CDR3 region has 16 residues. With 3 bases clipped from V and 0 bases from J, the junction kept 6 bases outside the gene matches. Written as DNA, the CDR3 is TGTGCCAGCAGTTATCGGGACAGGGCATCCTCCTACGAGCAGTACTTC. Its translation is CASSYRDRASSYEQYF.

Written as DNA, the CDR3 is TGTGCCAGCCGCCAATTCACGGCAGACAACTATGGCTACACCTTC. Its translation: CASRQFTADNYGYTF. The chain joins TRBV7-2 to TRBJ1-2, with D uncertain. V lost 8 bases to trimming and J lost 2 bases, with 18 bases between them. Germline values: CDR1 SGHTA, CDR2 FQGNSA. The CDR3 extends over 15 amino acids.

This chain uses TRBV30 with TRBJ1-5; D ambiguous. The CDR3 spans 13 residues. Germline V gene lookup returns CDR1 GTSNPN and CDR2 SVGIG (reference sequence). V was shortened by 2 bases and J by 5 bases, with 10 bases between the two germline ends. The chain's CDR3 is CAWSRGGHQPQHF. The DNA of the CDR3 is TGTGCCTGGAGTCGTGGAGGCCATCAGCCCCAGCATTTT. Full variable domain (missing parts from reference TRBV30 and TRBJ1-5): SQTIHQWPATLVQPVGSPLSLECTVEGTSNPNLYWYRQAAGRGLQLLFYSVGIGQISSEVPQNLSASRPQDRQFILSSKKLLLSDSGFYLCAWSRGGHQPQHFGDGTRLSIL.

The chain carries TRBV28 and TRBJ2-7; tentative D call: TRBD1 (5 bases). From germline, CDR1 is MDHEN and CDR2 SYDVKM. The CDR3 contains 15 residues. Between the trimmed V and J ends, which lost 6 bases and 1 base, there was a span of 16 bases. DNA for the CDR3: TGTGCCAGCAGCTTAGCACAGGAGTTTTCCTACGAGCAGTACTTC. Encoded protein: CASSLAQEFSYEQYF.

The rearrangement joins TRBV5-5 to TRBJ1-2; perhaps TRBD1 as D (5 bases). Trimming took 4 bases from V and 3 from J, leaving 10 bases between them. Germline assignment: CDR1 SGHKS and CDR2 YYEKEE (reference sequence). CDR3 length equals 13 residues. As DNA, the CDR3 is TGTGCCAGCAGCCACGGGGGAGACTATGGCTACACCTTC. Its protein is CASSHGGDYGYTF.

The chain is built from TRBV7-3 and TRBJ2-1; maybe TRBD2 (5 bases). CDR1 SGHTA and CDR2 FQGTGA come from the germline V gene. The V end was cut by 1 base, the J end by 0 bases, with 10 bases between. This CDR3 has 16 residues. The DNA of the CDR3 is TGTGCCAGCAGCTTAATTGCGGGCAGCTCCTACAATGAGCAGTTCTTC. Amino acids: CASSLIAGSSYNEQFF.

CDR3 loop: CASRATGVTGELFF. The CDR3 DNA follows: TGTGCCAGCAGGGCTACAGGGGTAACCGGGGAGCTGTTTTTT. The chain has TRBV6-6 and TRBJ2-2; 7 positions agree with TRBD1. The length of the CDR3 is 14 residues. CDR1 and CDR2 from the germline V gene are MNHNY and SVGAGI (reference sequence). V shed 6 bases and J 5 bases; nucleotides not matched to a gene: 6.

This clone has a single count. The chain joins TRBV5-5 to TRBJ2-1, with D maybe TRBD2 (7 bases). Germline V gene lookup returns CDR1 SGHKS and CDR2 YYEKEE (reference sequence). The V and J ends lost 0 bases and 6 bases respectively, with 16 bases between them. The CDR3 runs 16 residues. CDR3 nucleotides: TGTGCCAGCAGCTTGGCTGGGGGGGCTGGGGCCAATGAGCAGTTCTTC. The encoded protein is CASSLAGGAGANEQFF.

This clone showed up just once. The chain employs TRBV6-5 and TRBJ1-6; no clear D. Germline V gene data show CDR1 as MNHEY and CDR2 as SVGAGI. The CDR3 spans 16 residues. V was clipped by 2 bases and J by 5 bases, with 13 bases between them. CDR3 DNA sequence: TGTGCCAGCAGTTACCCCAGAAACCTTAATAATTCACCCCTCCACTTT. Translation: CASSYPRNLNNSPLHF.

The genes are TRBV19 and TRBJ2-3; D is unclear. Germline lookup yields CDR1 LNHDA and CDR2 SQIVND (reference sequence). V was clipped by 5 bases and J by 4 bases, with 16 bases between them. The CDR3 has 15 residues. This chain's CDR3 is CASSPDHIRSDTQYF. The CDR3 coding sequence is TGTGCCAGTAGTCCCGACCACATCAGGTCAGATACGCAGTATTTT.

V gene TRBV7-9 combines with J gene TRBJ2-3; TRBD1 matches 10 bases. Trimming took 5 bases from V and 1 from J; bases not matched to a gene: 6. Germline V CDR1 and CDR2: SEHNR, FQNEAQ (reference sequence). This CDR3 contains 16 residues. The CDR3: CASSVAGTGGTDTQYF. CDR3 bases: TGTGCCAGCAGCGTTGCCGGGACAGGGGGCACAGATACGCAGTATTTT.

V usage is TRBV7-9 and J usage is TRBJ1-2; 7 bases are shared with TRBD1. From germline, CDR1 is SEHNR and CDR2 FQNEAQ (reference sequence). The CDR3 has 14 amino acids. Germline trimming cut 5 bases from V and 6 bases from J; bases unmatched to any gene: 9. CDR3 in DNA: TGTGCCAGCAGCACCAGAGACAGGGAAAATGGCTACACCTTC. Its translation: CASSTRDRENGYTF. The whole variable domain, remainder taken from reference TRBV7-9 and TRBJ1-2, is DTGVSQNPRHKITKRGQNVTFRCDPISEHNRLYWYRQTLGQGPEFLTYFQNEAQLEKSRLLSDRFSAERPKGSFSTLEIQRTEQGDSAMYLCASSTRDRENGYTFGSGTRLTVV.

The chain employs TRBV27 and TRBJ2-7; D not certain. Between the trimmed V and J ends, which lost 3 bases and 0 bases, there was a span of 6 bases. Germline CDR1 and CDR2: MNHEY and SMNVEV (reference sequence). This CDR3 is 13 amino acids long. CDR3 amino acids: CASSLASSYEQYF. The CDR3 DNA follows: TGTGCCAGCAGTTTGGCAAGCTCCTACGAGCAGTACTTC.

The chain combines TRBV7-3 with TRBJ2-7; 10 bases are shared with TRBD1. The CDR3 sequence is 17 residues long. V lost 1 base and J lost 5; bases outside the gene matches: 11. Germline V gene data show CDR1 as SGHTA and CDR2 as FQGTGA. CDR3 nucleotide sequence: TGTGCCAGCAGCTTAATTCCCACCGACAGGGGGCGAAACGAGCAGTACTTC. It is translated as CASSLIPTDRGRNEQYF.

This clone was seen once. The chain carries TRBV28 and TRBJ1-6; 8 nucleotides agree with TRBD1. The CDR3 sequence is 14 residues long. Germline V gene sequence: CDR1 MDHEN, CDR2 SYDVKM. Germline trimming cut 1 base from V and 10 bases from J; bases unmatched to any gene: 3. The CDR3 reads CASSLLGQGSPLHF. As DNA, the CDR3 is TGTGCCAGCAGTTTATTAGGACAGGGCTCACCCCTCCACTTT.

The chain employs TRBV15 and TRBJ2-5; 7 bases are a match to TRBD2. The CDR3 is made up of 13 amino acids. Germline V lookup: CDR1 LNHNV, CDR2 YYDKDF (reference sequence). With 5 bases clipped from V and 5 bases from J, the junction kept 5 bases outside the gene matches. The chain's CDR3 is CATSRTRVETQYF. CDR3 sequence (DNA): TGTGCCACCAGCCGGACTAGGGTGGAGACCCAGTACTTC.

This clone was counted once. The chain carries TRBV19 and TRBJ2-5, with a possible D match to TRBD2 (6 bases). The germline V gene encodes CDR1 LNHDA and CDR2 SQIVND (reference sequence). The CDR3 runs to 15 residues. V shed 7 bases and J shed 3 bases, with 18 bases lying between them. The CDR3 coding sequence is TGTGCCAGTACCATCCAGTGGGGGAGGAAAGAGACCCAGTACTTC. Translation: CASTIQWGRKETQYF.

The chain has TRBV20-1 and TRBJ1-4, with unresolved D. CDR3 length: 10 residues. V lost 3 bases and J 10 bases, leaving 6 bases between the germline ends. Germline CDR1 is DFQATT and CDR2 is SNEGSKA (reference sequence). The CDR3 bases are TGCAGTGCTAGTGGTGGAAAACTGTTTTTT. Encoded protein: CSASGGKLFF.

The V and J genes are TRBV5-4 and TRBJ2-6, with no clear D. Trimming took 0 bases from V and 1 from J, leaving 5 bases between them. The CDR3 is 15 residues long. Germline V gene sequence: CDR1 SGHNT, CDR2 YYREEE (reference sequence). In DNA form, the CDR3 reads TGTGCCAGCAGCTTGGAACTGTCTGGGGCCAACGTCCTGACTTTC. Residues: CASSLELSGANVLTF.

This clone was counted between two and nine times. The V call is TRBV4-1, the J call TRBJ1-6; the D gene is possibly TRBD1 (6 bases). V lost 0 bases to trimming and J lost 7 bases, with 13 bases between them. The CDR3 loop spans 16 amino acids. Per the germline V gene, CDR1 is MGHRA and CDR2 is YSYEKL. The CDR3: CASSQDQGGGNSPLHF. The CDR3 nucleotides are TGCGCCAGCAGCCAAGATCAAGGGGGAGGAAATTCACCCCTCCACTTT.

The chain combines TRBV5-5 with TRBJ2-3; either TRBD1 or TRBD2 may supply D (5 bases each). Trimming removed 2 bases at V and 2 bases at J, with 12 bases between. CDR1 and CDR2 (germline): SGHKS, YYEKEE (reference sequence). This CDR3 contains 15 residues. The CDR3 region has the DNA TGTGCCAGCAGCTTTGAGGGGCGATCCACAGATACGCAGTATTTT. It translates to CASSFEGRSTDTQYF.